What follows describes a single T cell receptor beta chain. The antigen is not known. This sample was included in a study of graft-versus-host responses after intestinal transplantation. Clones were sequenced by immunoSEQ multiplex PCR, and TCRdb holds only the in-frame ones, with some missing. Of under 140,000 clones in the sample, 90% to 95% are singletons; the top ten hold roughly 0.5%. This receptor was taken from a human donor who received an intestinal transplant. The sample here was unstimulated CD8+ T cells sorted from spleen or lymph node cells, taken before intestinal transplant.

In nucleotides, the CDR3 is TGTGCCACCTCAAACGGGGGGGCCGATAATGAAAAACTGTTTTTT. Amino acids: CATSNGGADNEKLFF. This chain connects TRBV15 to TRBJ1-4, with a weak D call TRBD1 (6 bases). This CDR3 region has 15 residues. V was cut by 8 bases and J by 4 bases, with 17 bases left in between. Germline CDR1 and CDR2: LNHNV and YYDKDF (reference sequence).